A selection of T cell receptor beta chains follows, all from one sample in a study of blood T cell repertoires in COVID-19. Assay used: immunoSEQ multiplex PCR; TCRdb lists only in-frame clones, some missing. Among 110,000 or so clones, 81% were seen once, and the ten largest hold about 1.6%. Sequencing was carried out using peripheral blood. The source of these receptors is a man aged 50-59 years with acute or convalescent COVID-19. The CDR3 runs from the conserved cysteine through the conserved F or W. The D gene is left open where the match is weak. The size of a clone is reported for some rows only, either as once, few or many, or as a class for expanded clones.

TRBD1,TRBV9,.,TRBJ1-1,TGTGCCAGCAGCGTATCAGTCCCGTCAGGGGGCTTGAGGAACACTGAAGCTTTCTTT,CASSVSVPSGGLRNTEAFF
TRBD1,TRBV19,.,TRBJ2-2,TGTGCCAGTAGCACGGGACAGGGTTTCACCGGGGAGCTGTTTTTT,CASSTGQGFTGELFF
TRBD1,TRBV7-3,.,TRBJ2-5,TGTGCCAGCAGCGTCGGGACAGGTGGAATCCAAGAGACCCAGTACTTC,CASSVGTGGIQETQYF
.,TRBV28,.,TRBJ1-2,TGTGCCAGTCAGCCAGGGGCGCGGGGCTACACCTTC,CASQPGARGYTF
TRBD1,TRBV3-1/TRBV3-2,.,TRBJ1-4,TGTGCCAGCAGCCAATTCCGGACAGGGTCTAATGAAAAACTGTTTTTT,CASSQFRTGSNEKLFF
TRBD1,TRBV2,few,TRBJ2-3,TGTGCCAGCAGTCGGGACAGGCCAAAGGGGCATACGCAGTATTTT,CASSRDRPKGHTQYF
TRBD2,TRBV29-1,once,TRBJ2-5,TGCAGCGTTGGAGGGAGGGTCAACTTAGAGACCCAGTACTTC,CSVGGRVNLETQYF
TRBD1,TRBV7-9,.,TRBJ2-7,TGTGCCAGCAGCTCCCCCGGGACAGATTACTACGAGCAGTACTTC,CASSSPGTDYYEQYF
.,TRBV11-2,.,TRBJ1-2,TGTGCCAGCAGCCCCTCGGGTCCGTATGGCTACACCTTC,CASSPSGPYGYTF
TRBD1,TRBV5-4,.,TRBJ1-4,TGTGCCAGCAGCATCGCCGGGACAGGGGGCGTAAGGGAAAAACTGTTTTTT,CASSIAGTGGVREKLFF
.,TRBV4-1,few,TRBJ1-1,TGCGCCAGCAGCCTATCGGAGGGGTTCAACACTGAAGCTTTCTTT,CASSLSEGFNTEAFF
.,TRBV28,.,TRBJ1-6,TGTGCCAGCAGTTTGCCGGGGGGTGAACATTCACCCCTCCACTTT,CASSLPGGEHSPLHF
TRBD1,TRBV3-1/TRBV3-2,.,TRBJ2-2,TGTGCCAGCAGCCCAGGGACAGGGAGGAACACCGGGGAGCTGTTTTTT,CASSPGTGRNTGELFF
TRBD2,TRBV19,.,TRBJ2-1,TGTGCCAGTAACCCACGCGGGGGGGCCTCCAATGAGCAGTTCTTC,CASNPRGGASNEQFF
.,TRBV27,.,TRBJ2-2,TGTGCCAGCAGTGCATACAGTTCGGGGGAGCTGTTTTTT,CASSAYSSGELFF
.,TRBV11-2,.,TRBJ1-1,TGTGCCAGCAGCTTAAACCGACAGGTTGAAGCTTTCTTT,CASSLNRQVEAFF
TRBD1,TRBV6-1,few,TRBJ1-2,TGTGCCAGCAGTGATCGACAGGGGGCGAGTCTCTCTAACTATGGCTACACCTTC,CASSDRQGASLSNYGYTF
TRBD1,TRBV4-1,.,TRBJ2-2,TGCGCCAGCAGCCAAGCTCACTTGACAGGGGCGAACACCGGGGAGCTGTTTTTT,CASSQAHLTGANTGELFF
TRBD2,TRBV5-1,.,TRBJ2-3,TGCGCCAGCAGCGGGGGACTAGAGACAGATACGCAGTATTTT,CASSGGLETDTQYF
.,TRBV28,.,TRBJ1-2,TGTGCCAGCAGCCTCGACAGCTTGCAGGGCTACACCTTC,CASSLDSLQGYTF
.,TRBV5-4,once,TRBJ2-7,TGTGCCAGCAGCTTCTTTGGCAGTTCCTACGAGCAGTACTTC,CASSFFGSSYEQYF
TRBD1,TRBV27,.,TRBJ1-6,TGTGCCAGCAGTCCGGGGACAGTTAATTCACCCCTCCACTTT,CASSPGTVNSPLHF
.,TRBV6-5,.,TRBJ1-2,TGTGCCAGCAGAGATACAGGATACTATGGCTACACCTTC,CASRDTGYYGYTF
.,TRBV2,.,TRBJ1-6,TGTGCCAGCATCAGAACGACAGGAAATTATAATTCACCCCTCCACTTT,CASIRTTGNYNSPLHF
.,TRBV30,many,TRBJ1-6,TGTGCCTGGAGTGTGACAGGATCACCCCTCCACTTT,CAWSVTGSPLHF
.,TRBV5-1,once,TRBJ1-2,TGCGCCAGCAGCTTAGGAGGGGATTACAACTATGGCTACACCTTC,CASSLGGDYNYGYTF
TRBD1,TRBV5-5,.,TRBJ1-1,TGTGCCAGCAGCTTGCAGGGGGCAGTTCGGATGAACACTGAAGCTTTCTTT,CASSLQGAVRMNTEAFF
.,TRBV7-9,once,TRBJ2-5,TGTGCCAGCAGCTTAAATTCAGGGTCGTGGGAGACCCAGTACTTC,CASSLNSGSWETQYF
TRBD1,TRBV20-1,.,TRBJ1-2,TGCAGTGCTAGTTTGCAGGGGGCGGTTAACTATGGCTACACCTTC,CSASLQGAVNYGYTF
.,TRBV7-6,.,TRBJ2-2,TGTGCCAGCAGCTTACGGGGTAGCGCGAACACCGGGGAGCTGTTTTTT,CASSLRGSANTGELFF
TRBD2,TRBV11-3,.,TRBJ2-3,TGTGCCAGCAGCCCTAGAACCCCCGGGACTAGCGGAGATACGCAGTATTTT,CASSPRTPGTSGDTQYF
TRBD2,TRBV11-2,.,TRBJ2-4,TGTGCCAGCAGCTTAGAGGTCTGGGCGGGGGAGGACATTCAGTACTTC,CASSLEVWAGEDIQYF
.,TRBV19,.,TRBJ1-4,TGTGCCAGTAGTATATTAAGAGATGAAAAACTGTTTTTT,CASSILRDEKLFF
.,TRBV21-1,.,TRBJ1-5,TGTGCCAGCCAACCCATCGCACGGTCGGGGAGACTCAAGCGGGGTAGCAATCAGCCCCAGCATTTT,CASQPIARSGRLKRGSNQPQHF
.,TRBV19,.,TRBJ2-1,TGTGCCAGTAGTTTAAGGCGGGAAGCCTCCTACAATGAGCAGTTCTTC,CASSLRREASYNEQFF
.,TRBV24-1,.,TRBJ2-1,TGTGCCACCAGTGATTTTGGGGGGACGGCGCCGGCAGATGAGCAGTTCTTC,CATSDFGGTAPADEQFF
.,TRBV24-1,.,TRBJ2-7,TGTGCCACCAGTGATCCACAGGGCCACGAGCAGTACTTC,CATSDPQGHEQYF
.,TRBV28,.,TRBJ1-5,TGTGCCAGCACCTTGGGGGGGGCGACCAATCAGCCCCAGCATTTT,CASTLGGATNQPQHF
TRBD1,TRBV14,.,TRBJ1-2,TGTGCCAGCAGCCAATTCAGGCCGGACAGGATATATGGCTACACCTTC,CASSQFRPDRIYGYTF
TRBD1,TRBV7-8,.,TRBJ1-2,TGTGCCAGCAGCTTTGGACAGGCTTCGTTTTACACCTTC,CASSFGQASFYTF
.,TRBV5-4,.,TRBJ2-1,TGTGCCAGCAGCTATCCGGTCGGGAGTTCAGGGGAGCAGTTCTTC,CASSYPVGSSGEQFF
TRBD1,TRBV3-1/TRBV3-2,.,TRBJ1-1,TGTGCCAGCAGCCAAGGCTTGGACAGGGGGCTCTTGGACACTGAAGCTTTCTTT,CASSQGLDRGLLDTEAFF
.,TRBV4-1,.,TRBJ2-3,TGCGCCAGCAGCCCCGTTATCCAGCGGCGAGGGATAGATACGCAGTATTTT,CASSPVIQRRGIDTQYF
TRBD1,TRBV28,.,TRBJ2-7,TGTGCCAGCAGTGCCCCCCGGGACAGGGGTTCCCACGAGCAGTACTTC,CASSAPRDRGSHEQYF
.,TRBV9,.,TRBJ1-5,TGTGCCAGCAGCGTAGAGGGGTTGAGCAATCAGCCCCAGCATTTT,CASSVEGLSNQPQHF
TRBD1,TRBV3-1/TRBV3-2,.,TRBJ1-1,TGTGCCAGCAGCCAAGGGGACAGGGCGACTGAAGCTTTCTTT,CASSQGDRATEAFF
TRBD2,TRBV28,.,TRBJ2-1,TGTGCCAGCAGCCCAGCCGGGACTAGCGGGAGGAATGAGCAGTTCTTC,CASSPAGTSGRNEQFF
TRBD2,TRBV4-2,.,TRBJ2-7,TGTGCCAGCAGCCAAGACGCGGTAGCGGGGGCCTACGAGCAGTACTTC,CASSQDAVAGAYEQYF
.,TRBV28,.,TRBJ1-1,TGTGCCAGCAGTTTGGGTCCACAGTATGGCACTGAAGCTTTCTTT,CASSLGPQYGTEAFF
.,TRBV11-2,.,TRBJ2-3,TGTGCCAGCAGCTTAGACGGAGACCCAAGCACAGATACGCAGTATTTT,CASSLDGDPSTDTQYF
.,TRBV15,.,TRBJ1-4,TGTGCCACCAGCGGAGGCGCTAATGAAAAACTGTTTTTT,CATSGGANEKLFF
TRBD2,TRBV7-8,.,TRBJ2-3,TGTGCCAGCAGCTTAGTAACAGCGGGGGGAGCTCCTACGCAGTATTTT,CASSLVTAGGAPTQYF
.,TRBV3-1/TRBV3-2,.,TRBJ1-6,TGTGCCAGCAGCCACAGGGCTCATAATTCACCCCTCCACTTT,CASSHRAHNSPLHF
TRBD1,TRBV19,.,TRBJ2-2,TGTGCCAGTAGTACGACAGGGGTAAACACCGGGGAGCTGTTTTTT,CASSTTGVNTGELFF
.,TRBV6-5,.,TRBJ2-3,TGTGCCAGCAGGCGGACACCCGGGCTGGAAGATACGCAGTATTTT,CASRRTPGLEDTQYF
.,TRBV19,.,TRBJ1-6,TGTGCCAGTAGTATAGATCTATACAGCCTCTATAATTCACCCCTCCACTTT,CASSIDLYSLYNSPLHF
.,TRBV5-1,.,TRBJ1-5,TGCGCCAGCAGCTTGGTGGGCGATCAGCCCCAGCATTTT,CASSLVGDQPQHF
.,TRBV12-3/TRBV12-4,.,TRBJ1-6,TGTGCCAGCCGTTACACGAATAATTCACCCCTCCACTTT,CASRYTNNSPLHF
.,TRBV28,.,TRBJ1-5,TGTGCCAGCAGCCTCGGGAGGGGGGAATCTCAGCCCCAGCATTTT,CASSLGRGESQPQHF